There are a few counts of the clone carrying this TCR beta chain. This table comes from immunoSEQ multiplex PCR, and its TCRdb copy is limited to in-frame clones, with some not included. The sample records around 80,000 clones, more than 80% being singletons. This specimen belongs to a study of radiotherapy plus CTLA-4 blockade in lung cancer. Looked up from germline, CDR1 is SGDLS and CDR2 is YYNGEE. V lost 4 bases, J lost 7 bases, and 12 bases lay in between. The CDR3 totals 14 residues. The sample in question was peripheral blood, obtained from a patient treated with radiotherapy plus ipilimumab. The gene calls are TRBV9 and TRBJ1-6; a weak D match, TRBD1 (6 bases). This receptor was obtained from a human donor with non-small cell lung cancer who had stable disease on radiotherapy plus ipilimumab. The CDR3 DNA reads as TGTGCCAGCAGCCCCCAGGGGTGGAATTCACCCCTCCACTTT. Translated, it gives CASSPQGWNSPLHF.